These 5 T cell receptor beta chains originate from one sample sequenced in a study of blood T cell repertoires in COVID-19. Assay used: immunoSEQ multiplex PCR; TCRdb lists only in-frame clones, some missing. Among 35,000 to 50,000 clones listed, 65% to 80% were seen once. The sequencing sample was made of peripheral blood. The receptor set was obtained from a man older than 75 with acute or convalescent COVID-19.

To note about this clone: The same CDR3 can be traced to other DNA sequences in this sample. The J gene is TRBJ1-1, the V gene TRBV5-1, with 8 bases identical to TRBD1. This CDR3 has 14 residues. The trim removed 4 bases at V and 1 base at J, leaving 3 bases unmatched. Germline values: CDR1 SGHRS, CDR2 YFSETQ. The CDR3 nucleotides are TGCGCCAGCAGCCCCGGACAGGGGAACACTGAAGCTTTCTTT. Translated: CASSPGQGNTEAFF.

This clone was picked up one time. The rearrangement links TRBV6-5 to TRBJ2-2; a weak D match, TRBD2 (7 bases). Germline V gene data show CDR1 as MNHEY and CDR2 as SVGAGI. The CDR3 has 14 amino acids. The V end lost 6 bases, the J end lost 1 base, and 9 bases lay between the germline ends. The CDR3 nucleotides are TGTGCCAGCAGAAGGGGGGGGAACACCGGGGAGCTGTTTTTT. As protein: CASRRGGNTGELFF.

The gene calls are TRBV18 and TRBJ2-3; 8 positions match TRBD2. The V gene's germline CDR1 is KGHSH and CDR2 LQKENI. With 2 bases clipped from V and 2 bases from J, the junction kept 3 bases outside the gene matches. The CDR3 runs to 15 residues. The CDR3 loop reads CASSPTSGYTDTQYF. In DNA form, the CDR3 reads TGTGCCAGCTCACCAACTAGCGGTTACACAGATACGCAGTATTTT.

This chain uses TRBV3-1 (or the pseudogene TRBV3-2) with TRBJ1-2; 9 nucleotides line up with TRBD1. Germline assignment: CDR1 LGHDT and CDR2 YNNKEL (reference sequence). The CDR3 covers 18 residues. With V trimmed by 4 bases and J by 5 bases, 17 bases remained unmatched. CDR3 nucleotides: TGTGCCAGCAGCCCCCATTACGAGACAGGGGGTATGTTTTATGGCTACACCTTC. It encodes CASSPHYETGGMFYGYTF.

V and J are TRBV11-1 and TRBJ2-5; D unclear. V lost 4 bases and J lost 8, with 8 bases in between. This CDR3 is 11 amino acids long. Looked up from germline, CDR1 is SGHAT and CDR2 is FQDESV (reference sequence). The CDR3 DNA is TGTGCCAGCAGCTCCGGGTCAACCCAGTACTTC. Translated, it gives CASSSGSTQYF.